This passage covers 21 T cell receptor beta chains from one sample sequenced in a study of T cell responses to AZD1222 COVID-19 vaccine. Some clones are missing from TCRdb's copy, which holds only in-frame ones; the method was immunoSEQ multiplex PCR. The sample consists of some 150,000 clones, roughly 85% of them appearing once. The specimen was peripheral blood, collected on day 0 of AZD1222 vaccination. The source of these receptors is an adult in good health.

The genes are TRBV7-2 and TRBJ1-1; D unresolved. Trimming took off 5 bases at V and 0 bases at J, with 16 bases between the two ends. CDR1 and CDR2 (germline): SGHTA, FQGNSA. The CDR3 sequence is 16 residues long. DNA of the CDR3: TGTGCCAGCAGCCCTCGGTCCCTCACCATGAACACTGAAGCTTTCTTT. Amino acid sequence: CASSPRSLTMNTEAFF.

The sample holds many counts of this clone. The J gene is TRBJ2-2, the V gene TRBV19; a weak D match, TRBD2 (5 bases). V was pared by 9 bases and J by 4 bases, with 15 bases between. Looked up from germline, CDR1 is LNHDA and CDR2 is SQIVND (reference sequence). The CDR3 totals 14 residues. The CDR3: CASSWRGSTGELFF. In DNA, the CDR3 is TGTGCCAGCAGCTGGAGAGGGTCCACCGGGGAGCTGTTTTTT.

CDR3 bases: TGTGCCAGCAGTGAACGGGGAGAGCAGTTCTTC. Translation: CASSERGEQFF. The genes are TRBV2 and TRBJ2-1; maybe TRBD2 (5 bases). The germline gives CDR1 SNHLY, CDR2 FYNNEI. CDR3 length: 11 residues. V lost 2 bases and J lost 10, with 6 bases in between.

The V gene is TRBV7-6, the J gene TRBJ2-1; D remains ambiguous. V was pared by 2 bases and J by 9 bases, with 11 bases between. The CDR3 has 13 residues. Germline V gene sequence: CDR1 SGHVS, CDR2 FNYEAQ. The CDR3 DNA reads TGTGCCAGCAGCTTATCAGGACCACCTGAGCAGTTCTTC. It encodes CASSLSGPPEQFF. The full variable domain, completed using reference TRBV7-6 and TRBJ2-1, is GAGVSQSPRYKVTKRGQDVALRCDPISGHVSLYWYRQALGQGPEFLTYFNYEAQQDKSGLPNDRFSAERPEGSISTLTIQRTEQRDSAMYRCASSLSGPPEQFFGPGTRLTVL.

This clone was picked up one time. The rearrangement uses TRBV19 and TRBJ2-2; 9 positions match TRBD2. Trimming cost V 5 bases and J 2 bases; bases outside gene matches: 6. The CDR3 covers 16 residues. Germline CDR1 is LNHDA and CDR2 is SQIVND (reference sequence). The CDR3 sequence is CASSRSGRHNTGELFF. The CDR3 DNA reads as TGTGCCAGTAGTCGAAGCGGGAGGCATAACACCGGGGAGCTGTTTTTT. Full variable domain (remainder filled in from reference TRBV19 and TRBJ2-2): DGGITQSPKYLFRKEGQNVTLSCEQNLNHDAMYWYRQDPGQGLRLIYYSQIVNDFQKGDIAEGYSVSREKKESFPLTVTSAQKNPTAFYLCASSRSGRHNTGELFFGEGSRLTVL.

The rearrangement uses TRBV19 and TRBJ2-1, with D unresolved. Per the germline V gene, CDR1 is LNHDA and CDR2 is SQIVND (reference sequence). V was clipped by 5 bases and J by 5 bases, with 13 bases between them. The CDR3 consists of 14 residues. The CDR3 DNA follows: TGTGCCAGTAGTCCGGCCGAGGTCCACAATGAGCAGTTCTTC. This encodes CASSPAEVHNEQFF.

The genes are TRBV6-5 and TRBJ2-5, with 7 nucleotides matching TRBD2. CDR3 length: 15 residues. Unmatched junction bases numbered 12, after V lost 7 bases and J lost 4 bases. Germline V gene sequence: CDR1 MNHEY, CDR2 SVGAGI. The DNA of the CDR3 is TGTGCCAGCACTAGGGGCGGGAGTGGGAGAGAGACCCAGTACTTC. Its translation is CASTRGGSGRETQYF.

The gene calls are TRBV9 and TRBJ2-3; 10 bases align to TRBD2. With 4 bases clipped from V and 3 bases from J, the junction kept 5 bases outside the gene matches. CDR3 length: 15 residues. Germline lookup yields CDR1 SGDLS and CDR2 YYNGEE. The CDR3 sequence: CASSSRTSGTDTQYF. Written as DNA, the CDR3 is TGTGCCAGCAGCTCCCGGACTAGCGGTACAGATACGCAGTATTTT.

The rearrangement uses TRBV11-2 and TRBJ1-1; D gene uncertain. Trimming cost V 5 bases and J 3 bases, with 10 bases left between them. CDR1 is SGHAT and CDR2 is FQNNGV in the germline V gene. This CDR3 has 13 amino acids. The CDR3: CASSPTWDTEAFF. The CDR3 nucleotides are TGTGCCAGCAGCCCAACGTGGGACACTGAAGCTTTCTTT.

The J gene is TRBJ2-1, the V gene TRBV27; no clear D. The ends were cut back, 5 bases at V and 0 bases at J, with 8 bases in the middle. The germline gives CDR1 MNHEY, CDR2 SMNVEV (reference sequence). The CDR3 covers 14 residues. The CDR3 reads CASSPALSYNEQFF. CDR3 in DNA: TGTGCCAGCAGTCCCGCCCTCTCCTACAATGAGCAGTTCTTC.

This clone has just one count. The chain combines TRBV28 with TRBJ1-2; maybe TRBD1 (5 bases). Trimming shortened V by 5 bases and J by 4 bases, and 11 bases separated the two germline ends. From germline, CDR1 is MDHEN and CDR2 SYDVKM. This CDR3 has 13 residues. CDR3 protein: CASSADKLYGYTF. The CDR3 bases are TGTGCCAGCAGTGCGGACAAACTCTATGGCTACACCTTC.

This rearrangement joins TRBV18 to TRBJ1-2, with D possibly matching TRBD1 (5 bases). Germline loops: CDR1 KGHSH, CDR2 LQKENI. The V end was cut by 3 bases, the J end by 3 bases, with 8 bases between. CDR3 length: 13 residues. The CDR3 here is CASSPPGHYGYTF. In DNA, the CDR3 is TGTGCCAGCTCACCCCCAGGGCACTATGGCTACACCTTC.

This sequence joins TRBV9 and TRBJ1-1, with 10 bases matching TRBD1. CDR3 length equals 13 residues. The ends lost 0 bases at V and 8 bases at J; junction bases unmatched: 1. CDR1 SGDLS and CDR2 YYNGEE come from the germline V gene. In DNA, the CDR3 is TGTGCCAGCAGCGTAGCGGGACAGGGGGAAGCTTTCTTT. Protein: CASSVAGQGEAFF.

This chain connects TRBV12-3 or TRBV12-4 to TRBJ1-2, with 7 bases that match TRBD1. This CDR3 is 13 amino acids long. Germline trimming cut 6 bases from V and 8 bases from J; bases unmatched to any gene: 9. The DNA for the CDR3 is TGTGCCAGCAGCCGAAGGGGGCTGGAGGGCTACACCTTC. Translated, it gives CASSRRGLEGYTF.

This clone was seen only a few times. The rearrangement uses TRBV5-1 and TRBJ2-1; 14 bases line up with TRBD2. The CDR3 consists of 16 residues. Germline loops: CDR1 SGHRS, CDR2 YFSETQ. J was trimmed by 10 bases and V by 0 bases; bases with no gene match: 6. CDR3 nucleotide sequence: TGCGCCAGCAGCTTGGGACTAGCGGGGGGGCAAGAGGAGCAGTTCTTC. Translated, it gives CASSLGLAGGQEEQFF.

The chain employs TRBV9 and TRBJ2-3; D unresolved. CDR1 is SGDLS, CDR2 YYNGEE, per germline. Between the trimmed V and J ends, which lost 2 bases and 4 bases, there was a span of 5 bases. The CDR3 is made up of 12 amino acids. DNA of the CDR3: TGTGCCAGCAGCGTTTCGGCAGATACGCAGTATTTT. Translated: CASSVSADTQYF. Full variable domain (remainder filled in from reference TRBV9 and TRBJ2-3): DSGVTQTPKHLITATGQRVTLRCSPRSGDLSVYWYQQSLDQGLQFLIQYYNGEERAKGNILERFSAQQFPDLHSELNLSSLELGDSALYFCASSVSADTQYFGPGTRLTVL.

This chain connects TRBV5-5 to TRBJ2-3; D gene uncertain. Per germline, CDR1 SGHKS and CDR2 YYEKEE (reference sequence). Trimming took 2 bases from V and 4 from J, leaving 2 bases between them. CDR3 length equals 11 residues. Here the CDR3 reads CASSFADTQYF. The DNA of the CDR3 is TGTGCCAGCAGCTTTGCAGATACGCAGTATTTT.

This chain joins TRBV28 and TRBJ2-1; TRBD1 might be the D (6 bases). The CDR3 extends over 15 amino acids. V was clipped by 3 bases and J by 7 bases, with 16 bases between them. Germline CDR1 reads MDHEN; CDR2 reads SYDVKM. The DNA of the CDR3 is TGTGCCAGCAGTTTTCAGGGGATCTCGTTAAATGAGCAGTTCTTC. It specifies CASSFQGISLNEQFF.

This clone was detected once. This rearrangement joins TRBV6-1 to TRBJ2-3; either TRBD1 or TRBD2 may fit D (5 bases each). The V end lost 3 bases, the J end lost 2 bases, and 15 bases lay between the germline ends. Germline V gene lookup returns CDR1 MNHNS and CDR2 SASEGT. The CDR3 totals 16 residues. Here the CDR3 DNA reads TGTGCCAGCAGTGATCGCGGTGGGGGATCCACAGATACGCAGTATTTT. As protein: CASSDRGGGSTDTQYF.

The chain employs TRBV10-3 and TRBJ1-2; D remains ambiguous. The CDR3 runs to 14 residues. V lost 3 bases and J 0 bases, leaving 8 bases between the germline ends. Germline V gene data show CDR1 as ENHRY and CDR2 as SYGVKD. DNA for the CDR3: TGTGCCATCAGTGAAGGCAGAGCTAACTATGGCTACACCTTC. Amino acid sequence: CAISEGRANYGYTF.

The V call is TRBV19, the J call TRBJ2-1; D gene ambiguous. V was clipped by 4 bases and J by 2 bases, with 6 bases between them. Germline assignment: CDR1 LNHDA and CDR2 SQIVND (reference sequence). The CDR3 totals 13 residues. CDR3 amino acids: CASSSTPYNEQFF. The CDR3 DNA follows: TGTGCCAGTAGTAGTACCCCCTACAATGAGCAGTTCTTC.